The TCR beta chain under discussion was sequenced for a study of cytomegalovirus exposure and HLA in healthy donors. Study outcomes and limitations: A prior analysis recorded that most TCR beta V segments were productive about 87% or about 30% of the time. TCR beta chain V- and J-gene trimming was linked, in a later analysis, to a missense variant in DCLRE1C. Analyses of presence and absence presupposed an approximately uniform sequencing depth across donors. Certain indistinguishable V segments, among them TRBV6-2 and TRBV6-3, were excluded.

Remarks on this clone: Its antigen is still unknown.

The study ran its PCR with 60 Vbeta and 13 Jbeta primers. Sequenced by immunoSEQ multiplex PCR; TCRdb stores in-frame clones only, minus some. Among about 200,000 clones, 65% to 80% were seen once, and the ten largest hold 1.5% to 2%. The CDR3 covers 17 residues. Germline V gene data show CDR1 as SGDLS and CDR2 as YYNGEE. V lost 4 bases and J lost 5, with 23 bases in between. The chain recombines TRBV9 with TRBJ2-3; tentative D call: TRBD2 (6 bases). The sequenced material came from PBMCs. This TCR was sampled from a middle-aged man in good health and CMV-seronegative. This chain's CDR3 is CASSSGYGGGPGDTQYF. The CDR3 DNA sequence: TGTGCCAGCAGCTCCGGTTATGGAGGAGGGCCGGGAGATACGCAGTATTTT.